This T cell receptor beta chain was profiled in a study of OX40 agonist ivuxolimab in advanced cancers. Assay: immunoSEQ multiplex PCR; the TCRdb copy retains only in-frame clones and omits some. The repertoire holds about 100,000 clones, with 70% to 90% as singletons. Trimming took 5 bases from V and 0 from J; bases not matched to a gene: 3. In germline, CDR1 is SQVTM, CDR2 ANQGSEA. The CDR3 covers 14 residues. Material: CD4+ or CD8+ T cells sorted from blood, obtained in a trial of the OX40 agonist ivuxolimab. This sequence joins TRBV29-1 and TRBJ2-1; 8 bases align to TRBD2. This receptor was identified in an adult with an advanced solid tumor such as melanoma, head and neck, liver or kidney cancer. This chain's CDR3 is CSVSGGDSYNEQFF. CDR3 nucleotide sequence: TGCAGCGTTTCCGGGGGGGACTCCTACAATGAGCAGTTCTTC.